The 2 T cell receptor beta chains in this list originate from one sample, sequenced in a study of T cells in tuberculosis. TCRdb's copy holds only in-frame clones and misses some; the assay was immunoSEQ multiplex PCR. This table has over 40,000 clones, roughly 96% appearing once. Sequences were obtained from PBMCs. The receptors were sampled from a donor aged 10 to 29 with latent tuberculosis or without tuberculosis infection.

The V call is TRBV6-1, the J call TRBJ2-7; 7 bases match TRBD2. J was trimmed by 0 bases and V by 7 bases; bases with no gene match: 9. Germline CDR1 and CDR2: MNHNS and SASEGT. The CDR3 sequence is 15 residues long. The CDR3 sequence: CASILMGGDSYEQYF. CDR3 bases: TGTGCCAGCATCTTAATGGGAGGGGACTCCTACGAGCAGTACTTC.

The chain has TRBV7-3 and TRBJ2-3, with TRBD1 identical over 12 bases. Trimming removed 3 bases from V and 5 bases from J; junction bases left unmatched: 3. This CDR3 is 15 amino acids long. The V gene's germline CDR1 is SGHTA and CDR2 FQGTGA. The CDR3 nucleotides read TGTGCCAGCAGCTTCGGGACAGGGGGCATAGATACGCAGTATTTT. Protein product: CASSFGTGGIDTQYF.